These T cell receptor beta chains were read from a single sample in a study of identical twins. MiXCR, applied by TCRdb to the 5' RACE reads, yields one record per CDR3 protein. Altogether 140,000 to 150,000 distinct CDR3 sequences are present, under 4.5% being singletons, with the ten largest covering around 8.1%. Sequencing was performed on memory T cells sorted from blood. The receptors derive from a man aged 18 to 30 in good health. Each CDR3 is given with its conserved first and last residue. D genes are given only for firm matches. Each size is once, few, many, or a class for an expanded clone.

many,TRBV2,16,TRBJ2-2,TRBD1,CASSERTGVLVGELFF,TGTGCCAGCAGTGAAAGGACAGGGGTTCTCGTCGGGGAGCTGTTTTTT
many,TRBV6-5,11,TRBJ2-1,-,CASLRLGEQFF,TGTGCCAGCCTTCGTCTCGGTGAGCAGTTCTTC
few,TRBV18,15,TRBJ2-1,TRBD1,CASSPPGQGAFEQFF,TGTGCCAGCTCACCACCGGGACAGGGGGCATTTGAGCAGTTCTTC
many,TRBV6-2/TRBV6-3,14,TRBJ1-2,-,CASSYGRENYGYTF,TGTGCCAGCAGTTACGGTAGAGAAAACTATGGCTACACCTTC
many,TRBV12-3/TRBV12-4,16,TRBJ2-3,TRBD2,CASRDGGTRNTDTQYF,TGTGCCAGCCGAGACGGGGGGACCAGAAACACAGATACGCAGTATTTT
many,TRBV5-1,12,TRBJ2-7,-,CASSSQGGEQYF,TGCGCCAGCAGCTCTCAAGGGGGGGAGCAGTACTTC
many,TRBV7-9,13,TRBJ2-7,-,CASSLAFGDEQYF,TGTGCCAGCAGCTTAGCATTTGGAGACGAGCAGTACTTC
many,TRBV4-3,18,TRBJ2-3,TRBD2,CASSQERVGLAGGDTQYF,TGCGCCAGCAGCCAAGAAAGGGTGGGACTAGCGGGAGGAGATACGCAGTATTTT
many,TRBV29-1,12,TRBJ1-1,-,CSAQPWNTEAFF,TGCAGCGCACAACCATGGAACACTGAAGCTTTCTTT
many,TRBV20-1,13,TRBJ2-5,-,CSARDPEKETQYF,TGCAGTGCTAGAGATCCTGAAAAAGAGACCCAGTACTTC
many,TRBV7-9,17,TRBJ2-3,TRBD2,CASSLVGAGGGTDTQYF,TGTGCCAGCAGCTTAGTCGGAGCGGGGGGGGGCACAGATACGCAGTATTTT
many,TRBV7-2,16,TRBJ1-1,TRBD1,CASSHGRDRSRSEAFF,TGTGCCAGCAGCCACGGGAGGGACAGGAGTCGGTCAGAAGCTTTCTTT
many,TRBV20-1,13,TRBJ2-5,-,CSASPGDHETQYF,TGCAGTGCTAGCCCAGGGGATCACGAGACCCAGTACTTC
many,TRBV12-3/TRBV12-4,15,TRBJ2-3,-,CASTTRPSGTDTQYF,TGTGCCAGCACCACAAGACCGTCGGGCACAGATACGCAGTATTTT
many,TRBV18,17,TRBJ2-1,TRBD2,CASSPPVGLAGGNEQFF,TGTGCCAGCTCACCACCGGTGGGACTAGCGGGAGGTAATGAGCAGTTCTTC